Listed here is a single T cell receptor (beta chain). Trimming shortened V by 3 bases and J by 9 bases, and 16 bases separated the two germline ends. The V gene's germline CDR1 is SGDLS and CDR2 YYNGEE. CDR3 length: 15 amino acids. These data are taken from a study of control samples from healthy donors and cancer patients. The data were produced by immunoSEQ multiplex PCR, yet TCRdb's version contains in-frame clones alone and is incomplete. The top ten hold roughly 16% of the sample, which has tens of thousands of clones, approximately 80% seen once. Sequenced material: blood. This TCR derives from a man between 50 and 59 years old in good health. The chain recombines TRBV9 with TRBJ1-6, with D possibly being TRBD1 (6 bases). The CDR3 sequence: CASSAIPGAGSPLHF. The CDR3 nucleotides are TGTGCCAGCAGCGCAATACCAGGGGCCGGTTCACCCCTCCACTTT.